The clone carrying this T cell receptor beta chain appeared a single time. V trimming: 7 bases; J trimming: 7 bases; junction bases outside the gene matches: 8. Germline CDR1 reads ENHRY; CDR2 reads SYGVKD. The CDR3 has 14 amino acids. Sequencing used immunoSEQ multiplex PCR; TCRdb keeps in-frame clones, though not all of them. The table lists roughly 260,000 clones, more than 75% of them singletons. The sample originates from a study of blood T cell repertoires in COVID-19. J is TRBJ2-1 and V is TRBV10-3; 9 nucleotides line up with TRBD2. The receptor comes from a man in his forties who had recovered from COVID-19. Sample: peripheral blood. This CDR3 is CAITGGGALNEQFF. The CDR3 DNA reads as TGTGCCATCACCGGCGGGGGGGCTCTTAATGAGCAGTTCTTC.